This TCR beta chain was observed in a study of cytomegalovirus exposure and HLA in healthy donors. Sequenced by immunoSEQ multiplex PCR; TCRdb stores in-frame clones only, minus some. The sample has about 350,000 clones, approximately 86% seen once. Per germline, CDR1 MNHEY and CDR2 SMNVEV (reference sequence). V lost 4 bases and J 4 bases, leaving 8 bases between the germline ends. The CDR3 runs 12 residues. The sequencing input was PBMCs. The receptor was isolated from a young woman in good health and CMV-seropositive. The chain recombines TRBV27 with TRBJ2-7, with D uncertain. The CDR3 is CASSSRPYEQYF. CDR3 nucleotide sequence: TGTGCCAGCAGTTCTAGACCGTACGAGCAGTACTTC.